A single sample is the source of the 27 T cell receptor beta chains below, sequenced in a study of blood T cell repertoires in COVID-19. Using immunoSEQ multiplex PCR, the repertoire was profiled, and TCRdb retains in-frame clones only, with some absent. The sample records more than 350,000 clones, more than 80% being singletons. The specimen sequenced was peripheral blood. The receptors come from a woman aged 30 to 39 with COVID-19, enrolled during active disease.

The J gene is TRBJ2-2, the V gene TRBV28; possibly TRBD2 for D (6 bases). CDR1 is MDHEN, CDR2 SYDVKM, per germline. V lost 0 bases and J lost 2, with 10 bases in between. This CDR3 has 16 amino acids. The CDR3 coding sequence is TGTGCCAGCAGTTTATGGGGACTCACTAACACCGGGGAGCTGTTTTTT. Its protein is CASSLWGLTNTGELFF.

The chain carries TRBV29-1 and TRBJ2-7, with D perhaps TRBD2 (6 bases). Deletions cut 4 bases from V and 5 bases from J, with 15 bases between. CDR1 and CDR2 (germline): SQVTM, ANQGSEA. The CDR3 spans 13 residues. The CDR3 is CSVGRGLGNEQYF. The CDR3 DNA is TGCAGCGTTGGTCGGGGGTTGGGAAACGAGCAGTACTTC.

V usage is TRBV2 and J usage is TRBJ1-1, with D possibly matching TRBD1 (6 bases). The CDR3 spans 14 residues. Trimming took 3 bases from V and 4 from J, leaving 12 bases between them. Germline CDR1 is SNHLY and CDR2 is FYNNEI. The chain's CDR3 is CASSERGEGTEAFF. The CDR3, as DNA: TGTGCCAGCAGTGAGAGGGGGGAGGGCACTGAAGCTTTCTTT.

This clone was seen more than once but under ten times. This sequence joins TRBV11-2 and TRBJ2-2; 8 bases are shared with TRBD2. Germline CDR1 and CDR2: SGHAT and FQNNGV. The CDR3 extends over 15 amino acids. J was trimmed by 1 base and V by 5 bases; bases with no gene match: 3. The CDR3 DNA reads as TGTGCCAGCAGCCCCCTAGCGGGGAACACCGGGGAGCTGTTTTTT. It specifies CASSPLAGNTGELFF.

Comments on this clone: Other nucleotide sequences from this sample produce the same CDR3. This sequence joins TRBV5-1 and TRBJ2-1; 11 bases line up with TRBD2. The V gene end was trimmed by 2 bases and the J gene end by 8 bases; junction bases not matched to a gene: 0. CDR1 and CDR2 (germline): SGHRS, YFSETQ. The CDR3 spans 13 residues. Here the CDR3 DNA reads TGCGCCAGCAGCTTACTAGCGGGAGATGAGCAGTTCTTC. This gives the protein CASSLLAGDEQFF.

V and J are TRBV4-1 and TRBJ1-6; D remains unclear. This CDR3 region has 13 residues. Trimming cost V 2 bases and J 7 bases, with 6 bases left between them. Germline loops: CDR1 MGHRA, CDR2 YSYEKL. For the CDR3, the DNA is TGCGCCAGCAGCCAAACGCGAAATTCACCCCTCCACTTT. Amino acids: CASSQTRNSPLHF.

This clone was counted a few times. The chain combines TRBV9 with TRBJ1-5, with 7 bases fitting TRBD1. Germline values: CDR1 SGDLS, CDR2 YYNGEE. The CDR3 is 16 residues long. J gave up 6 bases and V 0 bases, and 9 bases lay outside the gene matches. CDR3 nucleotides: TGTGCCAGCAGCGTAGGAGCGCGACAGGGTCCTCAGCCCCAGCATTTT. Translation: CASSVGARQGPQPQHF.

V usage is TRBV7-8 and J usage is TRBJ2-7; TRBD2 is a possible D gene (5 bases). Germline CDR1 and CDR2: SGHVS and FQNEAQ. The CDR3 is 17 amino acids. Trimming shortened V by 2 bases and J by 0 bases, and 17 bases separated the two germline ends. CDR3 DNA: TGTGCCAGCAGCTTACTGGCGGACTTCACTAGCTCCTACGAGCAGTACGTC. This codes for CASSLLADFTSSYEQYV.

This chain connects TRBV3-1 (or the pseudogene TRBV3-2) to TRBJ2-2; D gene ambiguous. The V end was cut by 4 bases, the J end by 2 bases, with 11 bases between. The CDR3 has 15 amino acids. CDR1 LGHDT and CDR2 YNNKEL come from the germline V gene (reference sequence). CDR3 nucleotides: TGTGCCAGCAGCCCCCGTGACTTAAACACCGGGGAGCTGTTTTTT. Residues: CASSPRDLNTGELFF.

This chain uses TRBV19 with TRBJ1-2; a possible D gene is TRBD1 (5 bases). V was shortened by 1 base and J by 4 bases, with 10 bases between the two germline ends. Germline V CDR1 and CDR2: LNHDA, SQIVND (reference sequence). The CDR3 runs 14 residues. CDR3 amino acids: CASSIGTRTYGYTF. The CDR3, as DNA: TGTGCCAGTAGTATAGGGACAAGGACCTATGGCTACACCTTC.

This rearrangement joins TRBV10-3 to TRBJ1-4; 9 bases fit TRBD1. The V gene end was trimmed by 0 bases and the J gene end by 7 bases; junction bases not matched to a gene: 3. CDR3 length equals 15 residues. Per germline, CDR1 ENHRY and CDR2 SYGVKD. DNA for the CDR3: TGTGCCATCAGTGAGTCAGGACAGGGGAGTGAAAAACTGTTTTTT. Encoded protein: CAISESGQGSEKLFF.

The CDR3 loop reads CASSHPGGGVDEAFF. In nucleotides, the CDR3 is TGCGCCAGCAGCCATCCTGGCGGGGGGGTGGATGAAGCTTTCTTT. V gene TRBV4-1 combines with J gene TRBJ1-1, with a weak D call TRBD1 (5 bases). The CDR3 covers 15 residues. Germline V gives CDR1 MGHRA, CDR2 YSYEKL. V was pared by 3 bases and J by 7 bases, with 18 bases between.

About this clone itself: The sample holds other DNA sequences that translate to the same CDR3. The V call is TRBV3-1 (or the pseudogene TRBV3-2), the J call TRBJ2-6; TRBD1 is a possible D gene (5 bases). Between the trimmed V and J ends, which lost 4 bases and 0 bases, there was a span of 7 bases. Germline V gives CDR1 LGHDT, CDR2 YNNKEL (reference sequence). This CDR3 is built from 15 residues. CDR3 region: CASSRDSSGANVLTF. DNA for the CDR3: TGTGCCAGCAGCCGCGACAGCTCTGGGGCCAACGTCCTGACTTTC.

The V gene is TRBV10-3, the J gene TRBJ2-1, with 7 positions matching TRBD1. The junction had 5 bases not matched to a gene; V was cut back by 6 bases and J by 6 bases. CDR3 length: 13 amino acids. The germline CDR1 and CDR2 sequences are ENHRY and SYGVKD. The CDR3, as DNA: TGTGCCATCAGGAGGGACAGCAGCAATGAGCAGTTCTTC. It translates to CAIRRDSSNEQFF.

DNA for the CDR3: TGCGCCAGCAGCTGGGCTAGGGACAGCCCCTACGAGCAGTACTTC. Translated: CASSWARDSPYEQYF. V is TRBV5-1 and J is TRBJ2-7, with 7 bases lining up with TRBD1. Germline assignment: CDR1 SGHRS and CDR2 YFSETQ. After removal of 3 bases from V and 2 bases from J, the junction contained 8 bases not matched to a gene. CDR3 length: 15 amino acids.

The V and J genes are TRBV24-1 and TRBJ2-1; TRBD2 aligns across 12 bases. Germline CDR1 is KGHDR and CDR2 is SFDVKD. The CDR3 sequence is 18 residues long. The V segment lost 4 bases and the J segment 1 base; nucleotides outside the gene matches: 7. The CDR3 protein is CATSDRTGTSGSYNEQFF. CDR3 nucleotide sequence: TGTGCCACCAGTGACAGGACCGGGACTAGCGGGTCCTACAATGAGCAGTTCTTC.

This sequence joins TRBV10-3 and TRBJ1-1, with D possibly matching TRBD1 (6 bases). V was pared by 6 bases and J by 5 bases, with 19 bases between. Germline-derived CDR1 and CDR2 are ENHRY and SYGVKD. The CDR3 is made up of 15 amino acids. CDR3 in amino acids: CAIRSEGGVGTEAFF. In DNA form, the CDR3 reads TGTGCCATCAGGTCCGAGGGGGGGGTAGGAACTGAAGCTTTCTTT.

This chain joins TRBV7-8 and TRBJ2-1; 12 bases match TRBD2. The V gene's germline CDR1 is SGHVS and CDR2 FQNEAQ. V lost 4 bases, J lost 9 bases, and 10 bases stayed unmatched. This CDR3 region has 16 residues. The CDR3 loop is CASSSAGLAGFSEQFF. Written as DNA, the CDR3 is TGTGCCAGCAGCTCCGCCGGACTAGCGGGATTTAGTGAGCAGTTCTTC.

The gene calls are TRBV10-2 and TRBJ2-5; D is possibly TRBD2 (5 bases). The CDR3 length is 10 residues. Trimming took off 8 bases at V and 5 bases at J, with 6 bases between the two ends. The germline gives CDR1 WSHSY, CDR2 SAAADI. CDR3 DNA sequence: TGCGCCAGCGGAGGTGAGACCCAGTACTTC. This codes for CASGGETQYF.

J is TRBJ1-1 and V is TRBV19; D may be TRBD1 (5 bases). Per the germline V gene, CDR1 is LNHDA and CDR2 is SQIVND (reference sequence). This CDR3 comprises 13 residues. V gave up 3 bases and J gave up 1 base, with 6 bases separating them. The CDR3 region is CASSMGGNTEAFF. The CDR3 nucleotides are TGTGCCAGTAGTATGGGGGGGAACACTGAAGCTTTCTTT.

V is TRBV6-5 and J is TRBJ2-2; D is undetermined. The CDR3 is 14 residues long. Germline CDR1 MNHEY, CDR2 SVGAGI. Trimming removed 6 bases at V and 5 bases at J, with 13 bases between. CDR3 in amino acids: CASSRYSDTGELFF. CDR3 DNA: TGTGCCAGCAGCCGATATTCAGATACCGGGGAGCTGTTTTTT.

The rearrangement uses TRBV5-6 and TRBJ2-5; D perhaps matches TRBD2 (6 bases). This CDR3 comprises 16 residues. Looked up from germline, CDR1 is SGHDT and CDR2 is YYEEEE. The ends were cut back, 0 bases at V and 2 bases at J, with 14 bases in the middle. This CDR3 is CASSLGPLAVQETQYF. CDR3 nucleotides: TGTGCCAGCAGCTTGGGGCCCTTAGCGGTTCAAGAGACCCAGTACTTC.

This chain links TRBV9 with TRBJ2-3, with 7 bases aligning to TRBD2. V lost 0 bases to trimming and J lost 7 bases; unmatched junction nucleotides: 5. The CDR3 totals 14 residues. Germline CDR1 SGDLS, CDR2 YYNGEE. The CDR3 here is CASSVGRELNTQYF. The CDR3 DNA reads as TGTGCCAGCAGCGTAGGGCGGGAGCTGAATACGCAGTATTTT.

In nucleotides, the CDR3 is TGTGCCACCAGTGATCCAACACAGGGGTTGAAGACCCAGTACTTC. The encoded protein is CATSDPTQGLKTQYF. This rearrangement joins TRBV24-1 to TRBJ2-5, with TRBD1 matching over 7 bases. V dropped 3 bases and J dropped 6; count of bases not matched to a gene: 9. Germline CDR1 reads KGHDR; CDR2 reads SFDVKD. The CDR3 runs to 15 residues.

The V and J genes are TRBV28 and TRBJ2-5; tentative D call: TRBD1 (7 bases). Deletions cut 7 bases from V and 7 bases from J, with 22 bases between. This CDR3 has 15 residues. Germline V gives CDR1 MDHEN, CDR2 SYDVKM. CDR3 bases: TGTGCCAGCACTAATGCGGAGGGGGCCCAGGGGACCCAGTACTTC. Its translation: CASTNAEGAQGTQYF. The full variable domain, completed using reference TRBV28 and TRBJ2-5, is DVKVTQSSRYLVKRTGEKVFLECVQDMDHENMFWYRQDPGLGLRLIYFSYDVKMKEKGDIPEGYSVSREKKERFSLILESASTNQTSMYLCASTNAEGAQGTQYFGPGTRLLVL.

The CDR3 region is CASSPLGGHPNTEAFF. CDR3 bases: TGTGCCAGCAGCCCATTGGGTGGACACCCGAACACTGAAGCTTTCTTT. The V and J genes are TRBV7-2 and TRBJ1-1; perhaps TRBD1 as D (5 bases). CDR1 is SGHTA, CDR2 FQGNSA, per germline. The V gene lost 5 bases and the J gene lost 1 base, with 17 bases spanning the gap. The CDR3 contains 16 residues.

The chain couples TRBV11-3 to TRBJ2-5, with 7 nucleotides matching TRBD1. The V and J ends lost 8 bases and 2 bases, in that order; junction bases with no gene match: 11. The CDR3 extends over 15 amino acids. In germline, CDR1 is SGHNT, CDR2 YENEEA. In nucleotides, the CDR3 is TGTGCCAGCCGAAGCCGGGACAGCGCACAAGAGACCCAGTACTTC. It translates to CASRSRDSAQETQYF.